This TCR beta chain was profiled in a study of blood T cell repertoires in COVID-19. With 7 bases removed from V and 10 bases from J, the gap between germline ends came to 16 bases. There are 13 residues in the CDR3. Germline CDR1 KGHDR, CDR2 SFDVKD. This clone was counted a single time. Measured with immunoSEQ multiplex PCR; TCRdb has only the in-frame clones, and not every one. The sample yields about 110,000 clones, about 90% seen once. The source is a human donor in a cohort sampled during active COVID-19. The sequencing input was peripheral blood. This chain connects TRBV24-1 to TRBJ2-1, with D possibly being TRBD2 (5 bases). The CDR3 sequence is CATSPGLTGEQFF. The CDR3 DNA reads TGTGCCACCAGCCCCGGGCTAACGGGGGAGCAGTTCTTC.